This T cell receptor (beta chain) was captured in a study of cytomegalovirus exposure and HLA in healthy donors. The study, taken as a whole, reports: Prediction of most subjects' HLA-A and HLA-B alleles by TCR beta sequences was reportedly accurate. Sequencing had likely introduced a cluster of highly shared sequence variants as an artifact.

The V and J ends lost 2 bases and 7 bases, in that order; junction bases with no gene match: 5. The CDR3 length is 15 residues. Germline V gene lookup returns CDR1 SGHNT and CDR2 YYREEE (reference sequence). It was with 60 Vbeta and 13 Jbeta primers that the PCR ran. The assay was immunoSEQ multiplex PCR, and TCRdb's table has in-frame clones only and misses some. This sample carries 150,000 to 200,000 clones, 80% to 90% of them seen once, and the ten largest clones take 1.5% to 2%. On this clone itself: The antigen remains undetermined.

The specimen sequenced was PBMCs. The clonotype comes from a young woman in good health and CMV-seronegative. The chain carries TRBV5-4 and TRBJ2-2; TRBD1 agrees at 10 bases. The CDR3 loop is CASSLGQGDNGELFF. The CDR3 coding sequence is TGTGCCAGCAGCTTAGGACAGGGGGATAACGGGGAGCTGTTTTTT. The full variable domain, completed using reference TRBV5-4 and TRBJ2-2, is ETGVTQSPTHLIKTRGQQVTLRCSSQSGHNTVSWYQQALGQGPQFIFQYYREEENGRGNFPPRFSGLQFPNYSSELNVNALELDDSALYLCASSLGQGDNGELFFGEGSRLTVL.